The 22 T cell receptor beta chains reported below all come from one sample, sequenced in a study of cytomegalovirus exposure and HLA in healthy donors listed by TCRdb under 2017. The library was built by means of the immunoSEQ multiplex PCR assay. For the multiplex PCR, a mixture combining 60 forward primers for TCR Vbeta segments and 13 reverse primers for TCR Jbeta segments was used. In its TCRdb copy, this immuneACCESS table keeps in-frame sequences only and misses some clones. Where compared with another copy, unresolved V genes explain less than half of these, and the others have no known cause. The sample includes 270,000 or so clones, with around 90% observed a single time. Clones ranked in the top ten supply about 1.5% of the sample. Sequenced input: PBMCs. The receptors shown here come from a girl aged 2 to 9 in good health and CMV-seronegative.

Only a few counts were recorded for this clone. The chain links TRBV7-9 to TRBJ1-4; D unresolved. CDR1 and CDR2 from the germline V gene are SEHNR and FQNEAQ (reference sequence). The CDR3 runs 12 residues. Trimming cost V 1 base and J 8 bases, with 5 bases left between them. Here the CDR3 reads CASSLDEEKLFF. The CDR3, as DNA: TGTGCCAGCAGCTTAGACGAGGAAAAACTGTTTTTT.

The rearrangement links TRBV9 to TRBJ2-5, with a possible D match to TRBD1 (6 bases). The CDR3 length is 15 residues. Germline lookup yields CDR1 SGDLS and CDR2 YYNGEE. The germline V and J ends were trimmed by 0 bases and 1 base, with 10 bases remaining between them. In DNA form, the CDR3 reads TGTGCCAGCAGCGTAGTGAGGACAGCCCAAGAGACCCAGTACTTC. Translation: CASSVVRTAQETQYF.

V usage is TRBV19 and J usage is TRBJ2-2; tentatively, D is TRBD1 (5 bases). Trimming cost V 4 bases and J 4 bases, with 10 bases left between them. Looked up from germline, CDR1 is LNHDA and CDR2 is SQIVND (reference sequence). CDR3 length equals 14 residues. The CDR3 nucleotides read TGTGCCAGTAGTACGGACAAACGCACCGGGGAGCTGTTTTTT. Amino acids: CASSTDKRTGELFF.

This clone was observed once. V gene TRBV30 combines with J gene TRBJ2-7; D ambiguous. The CDR3 sequence is 13 residues long. V was pared by 5 bases and J by 3 bases, with 14 bases between. In germline, CDR1 is GTSNPN, CDR2 SVGIG (reference sequence). For the CDR3, the DNA is TGTGCCTGGGTAGCACAAAATCTCTACGAGCAGTACTTC. Translation gives CAWVAQNLYEQYF.

The chain recombines TRBV6-1 with TRBJ1-5; D is unresolved. Germline loops: CDR1 MNHNS, CDR2 SASEGT. V was trimmed by 0 bases and J by 6 bases, leaving 6 bases between them. The CDR3 runs 13 residues. The CDR3 region has the DNA TGTGCCAGCAGTGAAGCTGGTAGTCAGCCCCAGCATTTT. Protein: CASSEAGSQPQHF.

The chain links TRBV29-1 to TRBJ2-1; 15 bases match TRBD2. Germline V gives CDR1 SQVTM, CDR2 ANQGSEA. With V trimmed by 7 bases and J by 5 bases, 6 bases remained unmatched. The CDR3 spans 15 residues. Here the CDR3 reads CSARGLAGGNNEQFF. The CDR3 nucleotides are TGCAGCGCAAGGGGACTAGCGGGAGGAAACAATGAGCAGTTCTTC.

This chain links TRBV5-4 with TRBJ1-1; 11 bases align to TRBD1. V was pared by 3 bases and J by 2 bases, with 6 bases of the junction left unmatched. CDR1 and CDR2 from the germline V gene are SGHNT and YYREEE (reference sequence). The CDR3 is 16 residues long. The CDR3 DNA sequence: TGTGCCAGCAGCTCCGGGACAGGGGGGGTAAACACTGAAGCTTTCTTT. Translation gives CASSSGTGGVNTEAFF.

V and J are TRBV30 and TRBJ2-5; 8 bases match TRBD2. The CDR3 is 12 residues long. V was clipped by 5 bases and J by 5 bases; unmatched bases: 4. Looked up from germline, CDR1 is GTSNPN and CDR2 is SVGIG (reference sequence). The CDR3 DNA reads TGTGCCTGGGGTACGGGGGGGGAGACCCAGTACTTC. Translated, it gives CAWGTGGETQYF.

V usage is TRBV4-1 and J usage is TRBJ2-3; 7 bases line up with TRBD1. V lost 1 base to trimming and J lost 4 bases; unmatched junction nucleotides: 8. CDR1 is MGHRA, CDR2 YSYEKL, per germline. CDR3 length: 16 amino acids. CDR3 sequence: CASSQGIGGFSDTQYF. The CDR3 DNA is TGCGCCAGCAGCCAAGGGATAGGGGGCTTCTCAGATACGCAGTATTTT.

The rearrangement joins TRBV6-5 to TRBJ2-7; possibly TRBD1 for D (6 bases). The CDR3 consists of 14 residues. Deletions cut 7 bases from V and 4 bases from J, with 17 bases between. Looked up from germline, CDR1 is MNHEY and CDR2 is SVGAGI. The CDR3 region is CASKEYRELYEQYF. DNA for the CDR3: TGTGCCAGCAAGGAGTACAGGGAGTTATACGAGCAGTACTTC.

The V call is TRBV5-4, the J call TRBJ2-1; 9 positions agree with TRBD2. V lost 5 bases and J lost 0; bases outside the gene matches: 3. Germline assignment: CDR1 SGHNT and CDR2 YYREEE (reference sequence). The CDR3 length is 15 residues. The CDR3: CASSSGGISYNEQFF. CDR3 nucleotides: TGTGCCAGCAGTAGCGGGGGAATCTCCTACAATGAGCAGTTCTTC.

In regard to this clone: Additional DNA sequences in this sample encode the identical CDR3. The rearrangement uses TRBV5-1 and TRBJ1-4; D is unresolved. There are 15 residues in the CDR3. Germline V gives CDR1 SGHRS, CDR2 YFSETQ. V lost 0 bases to trimming and J lost 0 bases, with 6 bases between them. For the CDR3, the DNA is TGCGCCAGCAGCTTGGCCGGTGCAACTAATGAAAAACTGTTTTTT. Its translation is CASSLAGATNEKLFF. Using reference TRBV5-1 and TRBJ1-4 for the parts outside the CDR3, the full variable domain is KAGVTQTPRYLIKTRGQQVTLSCSPISGHRSVSWYQQTPGQGLQFLFEYFSETQRNKGNFPGRFSGRQFSNSRSEMNVSTLELGDSALYLCASSLAGATNEKLFFGSGTQLSVL.

V is TRBV6-1 and J is TRBJ2-7, with D unresolved. V was pared by 1 base and J by 2 bases, with 6 bases between. In germline, CDR1 is MNHNS, CDR2 SASEGT. This CDR3 contains 13 residues. CDR3 DNA sequence: TGTGCCAGCAGTGAAGGAGGTCCCTACGAGCAGTACTTC. It yields the protein CASSEGGPYEQYF.

Turning to this clone: At one end, the junction sequence differs from germline, possibly due to a read error. This chain uses TRBV11-2 with TRBJ2-7; maybe TRBD1 (6 bases). The V gene's germline CDR1 is SGHAT and CDR2 FQNNGV. This CDR3 spans 13 amino acids. CDR3 loop: CASSLGLSQTGDF. The CDR3 bases are TGTGCCAGCAGCTTAGGACTTTCGCAGACAGGCGACTTC.

This chain joins TRBV10-1 and TRBJ2-7; maybe TRBD1 (5 bases). The CDR3 contains 14 residues. The ends were cut back, 4 bases at V and 5 bases at J, with 15 bases in the middle. Germline CDR1 reads WNHNN; CDR2 reads SYGVQD (reference sequence). CDR3 DNA sequence: TGCGCCAGCAGTGTATCGCAGGGTTCCCACGAGCAGTACTTC. It specifies CASSVSQGSHEQYF.

Concerning this clone itself: One junction end disagrees with the germline gene, perhaps due to a read error. The chain's CDR3 is CASSDVGGAGEQFF. DNA for the CDR3: TGTGCTAGCAGCGACGTAGGGGGGGCAGGTGAGCAGTTCTTC. The chain links TRBV7-7 to TRBJ2-1; maybe TRBD2 (7 bases). The CDR3 extends over 14 amino acids. Germline CDR1 reads SSHAT; CDR2 reads FNYEAQ (reference sequence). The entire variable domain, with the rest obtained from reference TRBV7-7 and TRBJ2-1, is as follows: GAGVSQSPRYKVTKRGQDVTLRCDPISSHATLYWYQQALGQGPEFLTYFNYEAQPDKSGLPSDRFSAERPEGSISTLTIQRTEQRDSAMYRCASSDVGGAGEQFFGPGTRLTVL.

V is TRBV6-5 and J is TRBJ2-5; 8 nucleotides line up with TRBD2. The J call is uncertain, as TRBJ2-7 better fits the DNA end. The CDR3 loop spans 16 amino acids. Germline CDR1 and CDR2: MNHEY and SVGAGI. CDR3 loop: CASSYGLAGRSYEQYF. CDR3 DNA: TGTGCCAGCAGTTACGGTTTAGCGGGGAGATCCTACGAGCAGTACTTC.

This sequence joins TRBV6-1 and TRBJ1-2, with 7 bases lining up with TRBD1. CDR3 size: 12 residues. Losses at the gene ends were 3 bases for V and 5 bases for J; bases not matched to a gene: 0. Germline V CDR1 and CDR2: MNHNS, SASEGT. In nucleotides, the CDR3 is TGTGCCAGCAGTGACAGGGGGTATGGCTACACCTTC. Its protein product is CASSDRGYGYTF.

The chain carries TRBV10-3 and TRBJ2-5; D is unresolved. The germline V gene has CDR1 ENHRY and CDR2 SYGVKD. Trimming stripped 10 bases from V and 5 bases from J, with 20 bases between. The CDR3 runs 14 residues. The CDR3, as DNA: TGTGCCACCTCTCATCGCGGTAGTGAGGAGACCCAGTACTTC. This codes for CATSHRGSEETQYF.

For the CDR3, the DNA is TGTGCCAGCTCCCCTCCGGGACAGCCGGCAACTAATGAAAAACTGTTTTTT. Amino acid sequence: CASSPPGQPATNEKLFF. The chain employs TRBV18 and TRBJ1-4; the match to TRBD1 covers 7 bases. This CDR3 has 17 amino acids. V gave up 6 bases and J gave up 0 bases; unmatched junction bases: 10. The germline gives CDR1 KGHSH, CDR2 LQKENI.

This rearrangement joins TRBV30 to TRBJ1-4, with TRBD1 matching over 7 bases. J lost 1 base, V lost 4 bases, and 6 bases had no gene match. In germline, CDR1 is GTSNPN, CDR2 SVGIG (reference sequence). The CDR3 is 15 amino acids. Here the CDR3 reads CAWKAYRGTNEKLFF. DNA of the CDR3: TGTGCCTGGAAGGCCTACAGGGGAACTAATGAAAAACTGTTTTTT.

The chain combines TRBV2 with TRBJ2-1; 7 bases agree with TRBD2. The CDR3 consists of 17 residues. Germline V gene lookup returns CDR1 SNHLY and CDR2 FYNNEI. V shed 7 bases and J 2 bases; nucleotides not matched to a gene: 14. The CDR3 nucleotides are TGTGCCAGCACCAAGGGAGGGACGGGACCAACCTACAATGAGCAGTTCTTC. Translated, it gives CASTKGGTGPTYNEQFF.